What follows are 13 T cell receptor beta chains derived from one specimen sequenced in a study of a mutant IDH1 vaccine in newly diagnosed glioma. Time point reported: baseline, week 1 (first vaccination visit). Treatment noted: pre-vaccination baseline after standard-of-care therapy. Repertoires were generated with immunoSEQ multiplex PCR, while TCRdb's copy carries only in-frame clones and drops some. The sample yields approximately 67,000 clones, around 83% seen once. The material sequenced was peripheral blood mononuclear cells (PBMCs), taken from a glioma patient treated with radiotherapy, temozolomide or both. The source of these receptors is a woman aged 18 to 35 with glioma. Some clones in this sample may be carry-over from other donors' samples.

CDR3 in DNA: TGTGCCAGCAGGCCTGGGGGGACTCGAAACAATGAGCAGTTCTTC. It specifies CASRPGGTRNNEQFF. The chain links TRBV7-2 to TRBJ2-1; maybe TRBD2 (6 bases). The CDR3 covers 15 residues. Between the trimmed V and J ends, which lost 6 bases and 5 bases, there was a span of 17 bases. Germline V lookup: CDR1 SGHTA, CDR2 FQGNSA.

This clone has a single count. This chain joins TRBV19 and TRBJ2-1, with 12 positions matching TRBD2. The CDR3 sequence is 17 residues long. Trimming at V came to 2 bases and at J to 7 bases, leaving 9 bases not matched to a gene. The germline gives CDR1 LNHDA, CDR2 SQIVND (reference sequence). Written as DNA, the CDR3 is TGTGCCAGTAGTATAAGGCTAGCGGGAGGGATGGGGAATGAGCAGTTCTTC. Translating it yields CASSIRLAGGMGNEQFF.

The V and J genes are TRBV4-1 and TRBJ1-3, with D possibly being TRBD1 (5 bases). CDR1 is MGHRA, CDR2 YSYEKL, per germline. V shed 0 bases and J shed 0 bases, with 15 bases lying between them. This CDR3 comprises 18 residues. DNA of the CDR3: TGCGCCAGCAGCCAAGATACGGGGGGAACATCCTCTGGAAACACCATATATTTT. Translated: CASSQDTGGTSSGNTIYF.

The V gene is TRBV7-8, the J gene TRBJ1-5; D not resolved. The germline V and J ends were trimmed by 5 bases and 3 bases, with 11 bases remaining between them. CDR1 and CDR2 (germline): SGHVS, FQNEAQ. CDR3 length equals 14 residues. CDR3 sequence: CASSAIPPNQPQHF. The CDR3 DNA reads as TGTGCCAGCAGCGCTATACCCCCCAATCAGCCCCAGCATTTT.

This chain uses TRBV5-4 with TRBJ2-7; no reliable D call. Per germline, CDR1 SGHNT and CDR2 YYREEE (reference sequence). The CDR3 consists of 12 residues. The germline V and J ends were trimmed by 0 bases and 4 bases, with 5 bases remaining between them. This CDR3 is CASSLDFYEQYF. For the CDR3, the DNA is TGTGCCAGCAGCTTGGACTTTTACGAGCAGTACTTC. Supplemented by reference TRBV5-4 and TRBJ2-7, the full variable domain reads ETGVTQSPTHLIKTRGQQVTLRCSSQSGHNTVSWYQQALGQGPQFIFQYYREEENGRGNFPPRFSGLQFPNYSSELNVNALELDDSALYLCASSLDFYEQYFGPGTRLTVT.

Comment on this clone: One end of the junction is discordant with germline, which a read error may explain. This chain joins TRBV7-9 and TRBJ1-4, with D possibly being TRBD1 (6 bases). Germline assignment: CDR1 SEHNR and CDR2 FQNEAQ (reference sequence). The CDR3 consists of 13 residues. In DNA, the CDR3 is TGTGCCAGCAGCTTAACCAGGGGTGAACAACTGTTTTTT. This sequence encodes CASSLTRGEQLFF.

V gene TRBV27 combines with J gene TRBJ2-7, with 7 positions matching TRBD2. The V gene's germline CDR1 is MNHEY and CDR2 SMNVEV (reference sequence). The V segment lost 2 bases and the J segment 3 bases; nucleotides outside the gene matches: 4. The CDR3 has 14 residues. The CDR3 DNA reads TGTGCCAGCAGTTTACAGCGGGACTACTACGAGCAGTACTTC. Its protein product is CASSLQRDYYEQYF.

The chain links TRBV9 to TRBJ2-7, with TRBD1 matching 7 bases. CDR3 length equals 14 residues. The V gene's germline CDR1 is SGDLS and CDR2 YYNGEE. V was clipped by 5 bases and J by 4 bases; unmatched bases: 9. The CDR3 loop is CASRDRQGTYEQYF. CDR3 nucleotide sequence: TGTGCCAGCAGAGACAGACAGGGTACTTACGAGCAGTACTTC.

This rearrangement joins TRBV29-1 to TRBJ2-1; tentatively, D is TRBD2 (5 bases). The germline V gene encodes CDR1 SQVTM and CDR2 ANQGSEA. Trimming took 2 bases from V and 5 from J, leaving 10 bases between them. The CDR3 runs to 13 residues. The CDR3 DNA reads as TGCAGCGTTGAAATACTAGTGAACAATGAGCAGTTCTTC. Residues: CSVEILVNNEQFF.

The chain employs TRBV5-6 and TRBJ2-7; D is unclear. Germline loops: CDR1 SGHDT, CDR2 YYEEEE. Between the trimmed V and J ends, which lost 0 bases and 2 bases, there was a span of 9 bases. The CDR3 totals 14 residues. The CDR3 spells CASSLANAAYEQYF. CDR3 DNA: TGTGCCAGCAGCTTGGCCAACGCCGCCTACGAGCAGTACTTC.

J is TRBJ2-3 and V is TRBV6-1, with 12 nucleotides matching TRBD1. V lost 9 bases and J lost 3; bases outside the gene matches: 7. Germline CDR1 and CDR2: MNHNS and SASEGT. The CDR3 sequence is 15 residues long. CDR3 region: CASRDRGRVTDTQYF. The CDR3 nucleotides are TGTGCCAGTCGGGACAGGGGGCGCGTAACAGATACGCAGTATTTT.

With regard to this clone: The junction departs from germline at one end; a sequencing error may be responsible. V gene TRBV2 combines with J gene TRBJ1-5, with a possible D match to TRBD1 (6 bases). This CDR3 comprises 14 residues. CDR1 and CDR2 from the germline V gene are SNHLY and FYNNEI. The CDR3 region is CAGRDGQGNQPQHF. CDR3 in DNA: TGTGCCGGCAGAGACGGGCAGGGGAATCAGCCCCAGCATTTT. The complete variable domain, with remaining parts taken from reference TRBV2 and TRBJ1-5, reads EPEVTQTPSHQVTQMGQEVILRCVPISNHLYFYWYRQILGQKVEFLVSFYNNEISEKSEIFDDQFSVERPDGSNFTLKIRSTKLEDSAMYFCAGRDGQGNQPQHFGDGTRLSIL.

V is TRBV6-5 and J is TRBJ1-2; D perhaps matches TRBD1 (6 bases). The CDR3 contains 14 residues. Germline CDR1 and CDR2: MNHEY and SVGAGI. Trimming shortened V by 8 bases and J by 0 bases, and 13 bases separated the two germline ends. Here the CDR3 DNA reads TGTGCCAGCTCGACAGGCCCGGCTAACTATGGCTACACCTTC. It specifies CASSTGPANYGYTF.